This entry describes one T cell receptor (beta chain). This sample was included in a study of T cell changes during pregnancy in multiple sclerosis. Clones were sequenced by immunoSEQ multiplex PCR, and TCRdb holds only the in-frame ones, with some missing. In the table there are some 54,000 clones, around 93% of which are singletons. The CDR3 has 13 amino acids. Trimming at V came to 6 bases and at J to 4 bases, leaving 6 bases not matched to a gene. Germline CDR1 is MNHEY and CDR2 is SMNVEV (reference sequence). The receptor was derived from a female donor with multiple sclerosis, enrolled in a pregnancy study. The chain links TRBV27 to TRBJ2-7, with TRBD1 matching over 7 bases. The sequences come from peripheral blood, collected after pregnancy. The CDR3: CASSLGTAYEQYF. CDR3 nucleotides: TGTGCCAGCAGCTTAGGGACAGCATACGAGCAGTACTTC.